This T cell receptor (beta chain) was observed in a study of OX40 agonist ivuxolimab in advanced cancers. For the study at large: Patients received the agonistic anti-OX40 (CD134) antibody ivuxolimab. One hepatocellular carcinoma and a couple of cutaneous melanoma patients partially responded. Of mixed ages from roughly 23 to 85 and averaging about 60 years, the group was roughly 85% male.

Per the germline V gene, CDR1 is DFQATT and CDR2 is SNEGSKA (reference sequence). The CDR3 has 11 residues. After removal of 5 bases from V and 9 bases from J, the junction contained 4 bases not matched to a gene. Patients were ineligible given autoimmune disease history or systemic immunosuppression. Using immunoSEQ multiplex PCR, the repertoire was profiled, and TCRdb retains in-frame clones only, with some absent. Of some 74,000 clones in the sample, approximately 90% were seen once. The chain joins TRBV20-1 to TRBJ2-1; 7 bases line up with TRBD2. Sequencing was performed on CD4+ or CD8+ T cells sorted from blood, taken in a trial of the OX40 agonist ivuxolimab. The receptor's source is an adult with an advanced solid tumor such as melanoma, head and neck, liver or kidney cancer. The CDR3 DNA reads TGCAGTGCTGGGGAGGGACTTGAGCAGTTCTTC. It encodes CSAGEGLEQFF.